This entry is about one T cell receptor (beta chain). The PCR had 60 Vbeta and 13 Jbeta primers. The protocol was immunoSEQ multiplex PCR, while the TCRdb copy is restricted to in-frame clones and leaves out a portion. This table has roughly 100,000 clones, approximately 72% appearing once. This CDR3 region has 14 residues. The ends were cut back, 0 bases at V and 6 bases at J, with 9 bases in the middle. From germline, CDR1 is MNHEY and CDR2 SMNVEV (reference sequence). This sample is part of a study of cytomegalovirus exposure and HLA in healthy donors. Sequenced sample: PBMCs. The clonotype was recovered from a woman aged 40 to 55 in good health and CMV-seronegative. The gene calls are TRBV27 and TRBJ2-4; perhaps TRBD1 as D (6 bases). CDR3 nucleotide sequence: TGTGCCAGCAGTTTATCGTCGGACAGAAACATTCAGTACTTC. Its protein is CASSLSSDRNIQYF.